These 7 T cell receptor beta chains share one sample of origin, sequenced in a study of cytomegalovirus exposure and HLA in healthy donors. The repertoire was sequenced with immunoSEQ multiplex PCR; TCRdb's copy has only in-frame clones and lacks some. The sample carries about 21,000 clones, about 97% recorded once. Material: PBMCs. The source of these receptors is a man aged 30 to 39 in good health and CMV-seropositive.

This sequence joins TRBV25-1 and TRBJ2-5, with TRBD2 identical over 10 bases. The CDR3 length is 15 residues. The trim removed 3 bases at V and 2 bases at J, leaving 3 bases unmatched. CDR1 and CDR2 from the germline V gene are MGHDK and SYGVNS. The CDR3 reads CASSDWTSGQETQYF. CDR3 coding DNA: TGTGCCAGCAGTGACTGGACTAGCGGACAAGAGACCCAGTACTTC.

The chain couples TRBV7-2 to TRBJ2-2; TRBD1 agrees at 9 bases. The junction had 12 bases not matched to a gene; V was cut back by 5 bases and J by 8 bases. The germline V gene has CDR1 SGHTA and CDR2 FQGNSA. There are 16 residues in the CDR3. The CDR3 sequence: CASSPALDRGVGELFF. As DNA, the CDR3 is TGTGCCAGCAGCCCCGCCCTGGACAGGGGAGTTGGGGAGCTGTTTTTT.

The chain employs TRBV6-1 and TRBJ2-5; D remains unclear. This CDR3 comprises 14 residues. Germline assignment: CDR1 MNHNS and CDR2 SASEGT. The V gene lost 5 bases and the J gene lost 1 base, with 11 bases spanning the gap. CDR3 DNA: TGTGCCAGCAGTATAGCCCGTTCCCAAGAGACCCAGTACTTC. Translation gives CASSIARSQETQYF.

V usage is TRBV14 and J usage is TRBJ1-1, with unresolved D. V was cut by 4 bases and J by 0 bases, with 9 bases left in between. This CDR3 has 14 residues. Germline V gene data show CDR1 as SGHDN and CDR2 as FVKESK. In DNA form, the CDR3 reads TGTGCCAGCAGCCCGCCCGGTATGAACACTGAAGCTTTCTTT. Its protein is CASSPPGMNTEAFF.

This sequence joins TRBV5-1 and TRBJ2-1, with 9 nucleotides matching TRBD1. The V gene end was trimmed by 5 bases and the J gene end by 4 bases; junction bases not matched to a gene: 7. CDR1 is SGHRS and CDR2 is YFSETQ in the germline V gene. The CDR3 contains 15 residues. DNA for the CDR3: TGCGCCAGCAGAGGGGGACAGGGTTATTACAATGAGCAGTTCTTC. Translating gives CASRGGQGYYNEQFF.

This clone has only one observation. The chain uses TRBV28 and TRBJ1-4; no clear D gene. Germline lookup yields CDR1 MDHEN and CDR2 SYDVKM. This CDR3 spans 16 amino acids. V was cut by 3 bases and J by 1 base, with 12 bases left in between. The CDR3 nucleotides read TGTGCCAGCAGTTTCATGGGCAGGTTAACTAATGAAAAACTGTTTTTT. This encodes CASSFMGRLTNEKLFF.

The chain has TRBV28 and TRBJ1-1; TRBD1 is a possible D gene (5 bases). The CDR3 consists of 12 residues. Germline assignment: CDR1 MDHEN and CDR2 SYDVKM. Trimming took off 5 bases at V and 10 bases at J, with 14 bases between the two ends. CDR3 region: CASSPQGIGAFF. The CDR3 DNA reads as TGTGCCAGCAGTCCCCAGGGTATCGGAGCTTTCTTT.